This T cell receptor (beta chain) is drawn from a study of shared clonotypes between healthy human individuals (dated by TCRdb to between 2020 and 2021). In the study overall: Three men and a couple of women, aged 18 to 49 years, made up the cohort. For each donor, CD4 naive and CD4 memory were each given three plates, CD8 naive was given two plates, and CD8 memory was given one plate. To estimate repertoire size and how much clonotypes are shared between individuals, the study performed deep sequencing of blood TCR repertoires from 4 to 6 healthy adults. Libraries were prepared and TCR repertoires were sequenced by different laboratories using diverse techniques, in order to increase sequencing depth and limit assay-specific biases. Per donor, leukapheresis produced somewhere between about 0.9 and 9.5 billion PBMCs. What the research found in general, with its limitations: Higher generation probabilities were observed for clonotypes shared by all four sorted-subset donors than for non-shared clonotypes. Naive subsets generally had larger estimated clonotype richness than memory subsets did. Because the study included a small number of donors, the genetic and exposure-history diversity represented was limited. Across a handful of donors, approximately 4.9% of naive CD4, roughly 3.5% of naive CD8, 2% to 2.5% of memory CD4, and around 0.4% of memory CD8 clonotypes were shared. Even with the large sequencing depth, rarefaction of the sorted-subset datasets indicated that sequencing was incomplete. Based on pairwise subsampling, the degree of clonotype sharing among donors was expected to be affected by sequencing depth. Sampling was limited to blood, and TCR repertoires in tissue likely differ from TCR repertoires in blood.

From the cysteine through the phenylalanine, the CDR3 covers 15 amino acids. The retained sequence is limited to the CDR3, 45 bases, with the frame set at the first base. The germline V gene encodes CDR1 SGHRS and CDR2 YFSETQ. V loses 0 bases of germline sequence and J loses 4 bases, and the interval between the two ends is 11 bases. As regards this clone: Which antigen it targets is not known. There are no base qualities to consult, and no much larger clone falls within one base.

Donors were healthy HIV-negative adults with no recently reported acute infections or vaccinations. Only Caucasian adults living in Nashville, Tennessee, USA were represented among the donors. CD4+ T cells were enriched through magnetic negative selection, after which naive cells were positively selected on CD45RA and the remaining negative fraction served as the memory subset. After blood collection by leukapheresis, PBMCs were isolated using Ficoll-Histopaque density gradient centrifugation and then cryopreserved in the vapor phase of liquid nitrogen. Purity and quantity of every magnetically sorted T cell population were checked by analytical flow cytometry. From each sorted fraction, genomic DNA was isolated and quantified by UV absorbance on a Nanodrop 2000c. Using the deep immunoSEQ assay, multiplex PCR amplified TCR CDR3 regions from genomic DNA. For each cell subset, the extracted genomic DNA was distributed evenly across all wells of several immunoSEQ 96-well plates, and each plate served as one replicate. For sorted subsets, each replicate PCR was loaded with 200 ng genomic DNA, equivalent to 30,000 or so T cell genomes. Purified libraries were measured with a Qubit 3.0 fluorometer, size-checked on a Bioanalyzer 2100, and measured again with the KAPA Library Quantification kit. A separate single-read 150-cycle Illumina NextSeq 550 flow cell was used to sequence each immunoSEQ 96-well plate. The study's own analysis went as follows. The immunoSEQ output contained only junctional sequences without quality scores, so filtering could not match that applied to full-length reads. Sequences were annotated with PyIR, a Python wrapper for IgBLAST v1.9, using IMGT germline references to assign V/J genes and CDR3. Any read was removed if the V/J assignment was weak (E-value above 1e-6), the CDR3 was missing, or the read contained stop codons, out-of-frame junctions, or ambiguous translated residues. V3J clonotypes were defined by identical inferred V gene, J gene, and CDR3 amino acid sequence. Percentage overlap between repertoires was computed as shared unique clonotypes divided by the size of the smaller repertoire. Richness of each repertoire was evaluated using RTK rarefaction, the Chao1 estimator, and Recon v2.1 estimates of unobserved clonotypes. OLGA was used to compute generation probabilities for all TCRbeta clonotypes that the gDNA method yielded from a few donors. TCRdb carries this immuneACCESS record with in-frame sequences only. Its versions omit some clonotypes, under half of them owing to an unresolved V gene in the studies checked, with the rest unexplained. Clone size and the V and J calls come from that table; the DNA yielded D and trimming. The sample table records about 2.5 million clones; just under 95% of these occur just once. The ten top clones hold 0.3% to 0.45% of the sample.

Recombination linked TRBV5-1 to TRBJ2-1, with a tentative D gene TRBD2 over 6 matching bases. Input material: naive CD4+ T cells from PBMCs. Taken with the paper, the label for cell subset or site translates to: CD45RA+ positively selected. This TCR derives from a man aged 18 to 30 in good health. Some clones in this sample may be carry-over from other donors' samples. The CDR3 has the sequence CASSLESSAYNEQFF. The nucleotide sequence reads as follows: TGCGCCAGCAGCTTGGAGTCTAGCGCTTACAATGAGCAGTTCTTC.